This entry concerns a single T cell receptor (beta chain). Its antigen is currently unknown. This sample was taken from a study of cytomegalovirus exposure and HLA in healthy donors. Study information: Researchers found that less than 90% of fewer than 450 genotyped donors fell within the Caucasian-associated ancestry cluster.

13 Jbeta primers and 60 Vbeta primers were used for the PCR. Authors' processing steps: Counted up in a later analysis, unique TCR beta chains came to 65 million to 100 million, with around 11 million shared. Profiling relied on immunoSEQ multiplex PCR, and the TCRdb table lists in-frame clones only, not all of them. V and J calls plus clone size are reproduced from that table; the DNA served to infer D and trimming. In total, the table holds about 200,000 clones. Germline lookup yields CDR1 MNHEY and CDR2 SMNVEV (reference sequence). The CDR3 totals 14 residues. The V gene end was trimmed by 3 bases and the J gene end by 9 bases; junction bases not matched to a gene: 11. Regarding the study as a whole: The authors considered a cluster of highly shared sequence variants likely to be a sequencing artifact. A few chains tied to CMV proved CMV antigen-specific in vitro.

This TCR was sampled from a boy aged 5 to 17 in good health and CMV-seronegative. Sequences were obtained from PBMCs. V and J are TRBV27 and TRBJ2-7; 7 bases agree with TRBD1. This chain's CDR3 is CASSFRQGAGGQYF. The CDR3 coding sequence is TGTGCCAGCAGTTTTCGACAGGGCGCGGGCGGGCAGTACTTC.